This TCR beta chain was found in a study of CDR3 diversity in severe acne. The CDR3 sequence is 13 residues long. Trimming removed 0 bases at V and 4 bases at J, with 6 bases between. Germline CDR1 is MGHRA and CDR2 is YSYEKL. TCRdb recomputed calls from the PCR reads with MiXCR, one row per CDR3 protein. The sample holds about 85,000 distinct CDR3 sequences, 45% to 55% seen once. The chain links TRBV4-1 to TRBJ1-1; D not resolved. The clonotype was recovered from a male donor in good health, serving as a control. The sequenced sample was blood. DNA for the CDR3: TGCGCCAGCAGCCAAGATTGGGTCACTGAAGCTTTCTTT. This codes for CASSQDWVTEAFF.